This T cell receptor (beta chain) was found in a study of cytotoxic CD8 clonotypes in ibrutinib-treated CLL. Remarks on this clone: Its antigen is not known.

The table came from immunoSEQ multiplex PCR; TCRdb's copy has only in-frame clones and leaves some out. This table holds some 120,000 clones, about 53% found once. Points from the study as a whole: Among the clonotypes, public ones were uncommon and contracted or held stable on treatment. Clonality at baseline surpassed age-matched healthy donors and tracked circulating CD8+ T-cell counts. Before falling back toward baseline at progression, clonality had risen at the time of ibrutinib response. Timing of sampling differed between sustained-remission and progressing patients.

The CDR3 consists of 14 residues. Germline CDR1 and CDR2: MNHEY and SVGAGI. Between the trimmed V and J ends, which lost 0 bases and 8 bases, there was a span of 13 bases. This chain uses TRBV6-5 with TRBJ1-2, with no clear D. This material consisted of PBMCs, taken after 24 months of ibrutinib treatment. This sequence was found in a human donor with chronic lymphocytic leukemia. This CDR3 reads CASSYSAAAGGYTF. In nucleotides, the CDR3 is TGTGCCAGCAGTTACTCGGCCGCGGCAGGAGGCTACACCTTC.